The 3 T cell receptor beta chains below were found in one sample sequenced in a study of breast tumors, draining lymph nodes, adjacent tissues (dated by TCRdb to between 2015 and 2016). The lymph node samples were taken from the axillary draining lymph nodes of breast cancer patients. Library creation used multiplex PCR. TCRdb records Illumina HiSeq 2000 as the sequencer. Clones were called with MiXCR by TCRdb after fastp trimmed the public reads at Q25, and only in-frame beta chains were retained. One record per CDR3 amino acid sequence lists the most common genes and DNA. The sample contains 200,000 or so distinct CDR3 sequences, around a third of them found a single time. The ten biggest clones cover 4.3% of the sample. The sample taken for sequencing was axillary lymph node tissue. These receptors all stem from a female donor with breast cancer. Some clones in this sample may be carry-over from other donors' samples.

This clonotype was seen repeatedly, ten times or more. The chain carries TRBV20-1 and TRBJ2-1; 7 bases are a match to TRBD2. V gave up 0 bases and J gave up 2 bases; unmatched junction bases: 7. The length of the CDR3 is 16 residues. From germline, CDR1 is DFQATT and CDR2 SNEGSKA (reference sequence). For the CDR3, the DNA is TGCAGTGCTAGAGATCCCCGCGGGGGACCCTACAATGAGCAGTTCTTC. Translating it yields CSARDPRGGPYNEQFF.

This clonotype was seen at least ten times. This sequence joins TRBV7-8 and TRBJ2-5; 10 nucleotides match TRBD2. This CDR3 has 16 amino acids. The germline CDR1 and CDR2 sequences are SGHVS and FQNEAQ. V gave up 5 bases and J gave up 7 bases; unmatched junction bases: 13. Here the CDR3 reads CASSPRLAGAPGTQYF. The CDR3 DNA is TGTGCCAGCAGCCCAAGGCTAGCGGGGGCCCCGGGGACCCAGTACTTC.

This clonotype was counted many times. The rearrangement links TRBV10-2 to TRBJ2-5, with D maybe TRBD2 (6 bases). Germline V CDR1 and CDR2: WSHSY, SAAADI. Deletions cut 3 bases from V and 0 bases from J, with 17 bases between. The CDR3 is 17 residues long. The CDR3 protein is CASSEGPQSGYQETQYF. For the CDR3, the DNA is TGCGCCAGCAGTGAAGGCCCCCAGAGCGGGTACCAAGAGACCCAGTACTTC.